This T cell receptor (beta chain) was obtained from a study of T-cell reconstitution after alpha-beta-depleted transplantation in children. A remark on this clonotype: The antigen is undetermined.

Study results and limitations: Hyperexpanded clones declined; after one year, newly produced T cells mostly supplied diversity.

The library targeted TCRbeta and was prepared with unique molecular identifiers. Each CDR3 protein is one row after TCRdb ran MiXCR on the PCR reads. The sample carries about 640,000 distinct CDR3 sequences, 10% to 15% recorded once. Germline-derived CDR1 and CDR2 are SGHAT and FQNNGV. With 2 bases removed from V and 2 bases from J, the gap between germline ends came to 13 bases. CDR3 length equals 16 residues. This receptor was obtained from a male patient younger than 18 who had a stem cell transplant for acute myeloid leukemia, so the T cells may come from the graft donor. The chain joins TRBV11-2 to TRBJ2-1; possible D gene TRBD2, 6 bases. The sequencing used PBMCs, mostly from graft donor cells, collected 360 days after TCRalphabeta/CD19-depleted stem cell transplant. CDR3 in DNA: TGTGCCAGCAGCTTAACGGGGAGGTCCACCTACAATGAGCAGTTCTTC. This sequence encodes CASSLTGRSTYNEQFF.